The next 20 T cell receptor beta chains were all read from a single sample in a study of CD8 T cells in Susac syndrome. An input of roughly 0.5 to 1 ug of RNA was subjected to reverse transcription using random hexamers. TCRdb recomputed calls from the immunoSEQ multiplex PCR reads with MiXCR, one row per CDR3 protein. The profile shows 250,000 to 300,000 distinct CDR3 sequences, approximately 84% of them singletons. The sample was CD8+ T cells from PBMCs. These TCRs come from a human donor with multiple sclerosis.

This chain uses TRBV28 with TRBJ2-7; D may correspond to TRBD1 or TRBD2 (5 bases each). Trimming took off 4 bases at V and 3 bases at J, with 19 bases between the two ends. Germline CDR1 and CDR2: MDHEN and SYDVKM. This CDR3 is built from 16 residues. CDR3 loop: CASSSPPTRDGYEQYF. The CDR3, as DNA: TGTGCCAGCAGTTCGCCCCCGACCCGGGACGGCTACGAGCAGTACTTC.

CDR3 protein: CATSDPRLAGEYTDTQYF. CDR3 coding DNA: TGTGCCACCAGTGACCCGAGACTAGCGGGGGAATACACAGATACGCAGTATTTT. This rearrangement joins TRBV24-1 to TRBJ2-3; 12 nucleotides align to TRBD2. The CDR3 runs 18 residues. The ends lost 4 bases at V and 2 bases at J; junction bases unmatched: 9. CDR1 is KGHDR, CDR2 SFDVKD, per germline.

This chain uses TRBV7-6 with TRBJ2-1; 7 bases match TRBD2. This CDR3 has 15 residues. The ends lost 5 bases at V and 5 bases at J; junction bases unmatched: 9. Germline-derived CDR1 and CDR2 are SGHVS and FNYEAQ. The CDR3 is CASSVGASGNNEQFF. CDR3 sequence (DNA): TGTGCCAGCAGCGTAGGCGCTAGCGGAAACAATGAGCAGTTCTTC.

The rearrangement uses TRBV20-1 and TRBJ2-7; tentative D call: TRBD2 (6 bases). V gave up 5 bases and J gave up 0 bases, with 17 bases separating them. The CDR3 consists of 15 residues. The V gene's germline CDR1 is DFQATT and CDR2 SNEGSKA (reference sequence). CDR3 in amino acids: CSAPPLPGSSYEQYF. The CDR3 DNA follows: TGCAGTGCTCCCCCTCTTCCCGGGAGCTCCTACGAGCAGTACTTC.

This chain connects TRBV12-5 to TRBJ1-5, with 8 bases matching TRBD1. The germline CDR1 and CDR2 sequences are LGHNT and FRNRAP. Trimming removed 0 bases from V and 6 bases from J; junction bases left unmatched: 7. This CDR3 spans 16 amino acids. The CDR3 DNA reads TGTGCTAGTGGTTTGGTATCGGACAGGGATGGTCAGCCCCAGCATTTT. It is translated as CASGLVSDRDGQPQHF. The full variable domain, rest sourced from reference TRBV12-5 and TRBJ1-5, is DARVTQTPRHKVTEMGQEVTMRCQPILGHNTVFWYRQTMMQGLELLAYFRNRAPLDDSGMPKDRFSAEMPDATLATLKIQPSEPRDSAVYFCASGLVSDRDGQPQHFGDGTRLSIL.

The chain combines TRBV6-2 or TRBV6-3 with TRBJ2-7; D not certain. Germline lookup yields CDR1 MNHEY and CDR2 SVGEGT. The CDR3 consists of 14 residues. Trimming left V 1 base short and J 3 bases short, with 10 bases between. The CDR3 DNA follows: TGTGCCAGCAGTTACTTAACAAGTAACTACGAGCAGTACTTC. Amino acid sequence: CASSYLTSNYEQYF.

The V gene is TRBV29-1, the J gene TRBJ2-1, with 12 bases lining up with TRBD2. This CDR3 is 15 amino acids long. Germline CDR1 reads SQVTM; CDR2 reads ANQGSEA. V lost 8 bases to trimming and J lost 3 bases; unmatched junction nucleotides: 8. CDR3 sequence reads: CSFEPGLAGYNEQFF. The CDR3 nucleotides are TGCAGCTTCGAACCGGGACTAGCGGGCTACAATGAGCAGTTCTTC.

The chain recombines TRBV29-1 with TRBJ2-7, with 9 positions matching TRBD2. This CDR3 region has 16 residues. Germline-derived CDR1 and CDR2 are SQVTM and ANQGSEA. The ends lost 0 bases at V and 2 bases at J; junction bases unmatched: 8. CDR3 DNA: TGCAGCGTTGAAGAATCGACTAGCGGATCAACCTACGAGCAGTACTTC. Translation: CSVEESTSGSTYEQYF.

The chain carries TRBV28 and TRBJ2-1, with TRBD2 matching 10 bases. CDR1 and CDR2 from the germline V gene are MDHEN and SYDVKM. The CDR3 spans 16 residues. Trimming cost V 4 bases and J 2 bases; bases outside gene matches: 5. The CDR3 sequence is CASSSKREGPYNEQFF. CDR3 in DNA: TGTGCCAGCAGTTCAAAGCGGGAGGGCCCCTACAATGAGCAGTTCTTC.

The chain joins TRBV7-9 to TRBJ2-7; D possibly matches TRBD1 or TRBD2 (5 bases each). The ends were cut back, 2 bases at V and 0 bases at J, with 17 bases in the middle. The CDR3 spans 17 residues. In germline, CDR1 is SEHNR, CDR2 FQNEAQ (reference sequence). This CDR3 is CASSLPGKGDGSYEQYF. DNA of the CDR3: TGTGCCAGCAGCTTACCGGGGAAAGGGGACGGCTCCTACGAGCAGTACTTC. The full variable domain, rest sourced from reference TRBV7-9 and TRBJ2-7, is DTGVSQNPRHKITKRGQNVTFRCDPISEHNRLYWYRQTLGQGPEFLTYFQNEAQLEKSRLLSDRFSAERPKGSFSTLEIQRTEQGDSAMYLCASSLPGKGDGSYEQYFGPGTRLTVT.

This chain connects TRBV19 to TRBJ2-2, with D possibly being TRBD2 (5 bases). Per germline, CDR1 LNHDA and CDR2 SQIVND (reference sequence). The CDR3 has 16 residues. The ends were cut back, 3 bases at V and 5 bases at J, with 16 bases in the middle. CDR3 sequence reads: CASSITGLGGTGELFF. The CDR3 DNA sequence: TGTGCCAGTAGTATCACCGGACTTGGAGGAACCGGGGAGCTGTTTTTT.

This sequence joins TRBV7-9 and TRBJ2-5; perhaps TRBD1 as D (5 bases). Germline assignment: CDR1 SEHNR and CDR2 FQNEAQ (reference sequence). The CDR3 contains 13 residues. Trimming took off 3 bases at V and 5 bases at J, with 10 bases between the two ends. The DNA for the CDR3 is TGTGCCAGCAGCTTTAGGGGTTTGGAGACCCAGTACTTC. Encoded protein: CASSFRGLETQYF. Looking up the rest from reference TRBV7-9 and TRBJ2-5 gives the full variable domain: DTGVSQNPRHKITKRGQNVTFRCDPISEHNRLYWYRQTLGQGPEFLTYFQNEAQLEKSRLLSDRFSAERPKGSFSTLEIQRTEQGDSAMYLCASSFRGLETQYFGPGTRLLVL.

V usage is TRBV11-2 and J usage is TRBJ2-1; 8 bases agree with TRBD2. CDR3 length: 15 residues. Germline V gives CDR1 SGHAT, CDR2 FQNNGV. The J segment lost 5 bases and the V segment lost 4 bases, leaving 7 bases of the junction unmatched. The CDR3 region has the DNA TGTGCCAGCAGCTCCCAGCGGGAGAAAAACAATGAGCAGTTCTTC. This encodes CASSSQREKNNEQFF.

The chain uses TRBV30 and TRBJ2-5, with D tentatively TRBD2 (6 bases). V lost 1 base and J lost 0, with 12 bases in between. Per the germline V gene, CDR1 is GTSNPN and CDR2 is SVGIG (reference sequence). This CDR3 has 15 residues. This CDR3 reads CAWSEGLSNQETQYF. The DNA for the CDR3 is TGTGCCTGGAGTGAAGGACTATCGAACCAAGAGACCCAGTACTTC.

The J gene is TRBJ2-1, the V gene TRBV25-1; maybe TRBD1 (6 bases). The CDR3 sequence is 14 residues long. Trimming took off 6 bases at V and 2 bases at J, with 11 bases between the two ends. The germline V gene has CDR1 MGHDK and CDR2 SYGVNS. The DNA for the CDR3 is TGTGCCAGCAGCGGCGCAGGGGCCTACAATGAGCAGTTCTTC. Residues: CASSGAGAYNEQFF.

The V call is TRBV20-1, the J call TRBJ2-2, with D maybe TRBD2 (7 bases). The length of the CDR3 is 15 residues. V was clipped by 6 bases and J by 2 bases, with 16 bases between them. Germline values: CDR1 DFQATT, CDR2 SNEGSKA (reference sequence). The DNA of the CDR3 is TGCAGTGCACAGGGCGGGAGTGATAACACCGGGGAGCTGTTTTTT. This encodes CSAQGGSDNTGELFF.

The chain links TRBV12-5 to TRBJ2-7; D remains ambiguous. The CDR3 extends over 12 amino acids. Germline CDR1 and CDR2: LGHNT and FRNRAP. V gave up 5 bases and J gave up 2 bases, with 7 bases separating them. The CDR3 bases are TGTGCTAGTGGTCGATCAACCTACGAGCAGTACTTC. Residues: CASGRSTYEQYF.

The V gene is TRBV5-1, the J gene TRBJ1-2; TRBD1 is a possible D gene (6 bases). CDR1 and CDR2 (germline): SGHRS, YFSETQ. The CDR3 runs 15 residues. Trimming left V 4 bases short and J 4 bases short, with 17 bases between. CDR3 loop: CASSLGADRTYGYTF. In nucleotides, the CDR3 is TGCGCCAGCAGCCTGGGGGCCGACAGGACCTATGGCTACACCTTC.

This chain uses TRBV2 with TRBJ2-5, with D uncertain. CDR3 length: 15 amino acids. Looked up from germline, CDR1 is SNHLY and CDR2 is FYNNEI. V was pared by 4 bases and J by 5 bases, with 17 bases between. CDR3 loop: CASSVSASVGETQYF. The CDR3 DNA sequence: TGTGCCAGCAGTGTCTCGGCCTCGGTGGGGGAGACCCAGTACTTC.

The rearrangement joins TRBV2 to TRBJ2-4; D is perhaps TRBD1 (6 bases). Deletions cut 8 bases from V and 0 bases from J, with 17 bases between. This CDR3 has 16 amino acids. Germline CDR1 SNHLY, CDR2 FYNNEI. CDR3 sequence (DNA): TGTGCCAGCCAGGGACACGCTCAGGTAGCCAAAAACATTCAGTACTTC. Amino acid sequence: CASQGHAQVAKNIQYF. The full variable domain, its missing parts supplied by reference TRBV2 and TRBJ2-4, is EPEVTQTPSHQVTQMGQEVILRCVPISNHLYFYWYRQILGQKVEFLVSFYNNEISEKSEIFDDQFSVERPDGSNFTLKIRSTKLEDSAMYFCASQGHAQVAKNIQYFGAGTRLSVL.